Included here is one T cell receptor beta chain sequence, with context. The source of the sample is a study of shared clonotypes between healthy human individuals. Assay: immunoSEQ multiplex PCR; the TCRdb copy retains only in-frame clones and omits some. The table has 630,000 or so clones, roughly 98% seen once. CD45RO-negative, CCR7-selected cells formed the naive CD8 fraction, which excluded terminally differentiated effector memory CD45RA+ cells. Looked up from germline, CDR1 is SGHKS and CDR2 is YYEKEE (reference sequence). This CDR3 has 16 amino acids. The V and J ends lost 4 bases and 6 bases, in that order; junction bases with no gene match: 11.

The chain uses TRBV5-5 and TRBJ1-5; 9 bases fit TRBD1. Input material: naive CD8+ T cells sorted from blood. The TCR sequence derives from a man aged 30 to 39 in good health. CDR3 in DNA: TGTGCCAGCAGCCCTACCGGGACAGGGTACCCTCAGCCCCAGCATTTT. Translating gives CASSPTGTGYPQPQHF.